The 28 T cell receptor beta chains presented below share a single source sample, sequenced in a study of low-dose radiotherapy and immunotherapy resistance in tumors. Both TCRalpha and TCRbeta chains were reverse transcribed with V-gene-specific primers. With a constant-region primer and a V-primer adapter, TCRs were subjected to roughly 18 PCR cycles of amplification. TCRdb passed the reads through MiXCR, listing each CDR3 protein once. The data contain under 90,000 distinct CDR3 sequences, over 15% of them singletons. Time point of the sample: after trial treatment. Described treatment: LDRT plus nivolumab, ipilimumab, low-dose cyclophosphamide and aspirin (RACIN trial). Source: PBMCs, taken after low-dose radiotherapy plus immunotherapy. Receptors originate from a male donor with prostate cancer.

This clonotype was picked up many times. The chain carries TRBV4-3 and TRBJ2-4; D not resolved. The CDR3 consists of 16 residues. V dropped 4 bases and J dropped 0 bases, with 13 bases sitting between them. CDR1 and CDR2 (germline): LGHNA, YSLEER. The CDR3 sequence: CASSPRLWGAKNIQYF. CDR3 nucleotide sequence: TGCGCCAGCAGCCCCCGGTTGTGGGGAGCCAAAAACATTCAGTACTTC.

This clonotype occurred many times. The CDR3 sequence is CSAPRTQGLAGYEQYF. CDR3 DNA sequence: TGCAGTGCCCCGAGGACTCAAGGACTAGCGGGCTACGAGCAGTACTTC. The J gene is TRBJ2-7, the V gene TRBV20-1; TRBD2 aligns across 11 bases. Germline CDR1 DFQATT, CDR2 SNEGSKA (reference sequence). J was trimmed by 3 bases and V by 6 bases; bases with no gene match: 13. The CDR3 extends over 16 amino acids.

This clonotype was seen at least ten times. The DNA of the CDR3 is TGTGCCAGCAGCTTGACAGTCTTCCAAGAGACCCAGTACTTC. It codes for CASSLTVFQETQYF. The genes are TRBV28 and TRBJ2-5, with a weak D call TRBD1 (5 bases). The CDR3 is 14 residues long. The V and J ends lost 6 bases and 1 base respectively, with 12 bases between them. Looked up from germline, CDR1 is MDHEN and CDR2 is SYDVKM.

Worth noting for this clonotype: A clone one base away is much larger, so this may be a read error. V and J are TRBV5-1 and TRBJ2-1, with TRBD1 matching over 8 bases. Losses at the gene ends were 0 bases for V and 13 bases for J; bases not matched to a gene: 12. The CDR3 runs to 15 residues. Germline V gives CDR1 SGHRS, CDR2 YFSETQ. The CDR3: CASSLAQDRASTQFF. The CDR3 DNA reads as TGCGCCAGCAGCTTGGCCCAGGACAGGGCTTCTACCCAGTTCTTC.

This clonotype has a count of ten or more. The genes are TRBV2 and TRBJ1-1; no firm D call. This CDR3 is built from 16 residues. The ends were cut back, 1 base at V and 1 base at J, with 13 bases in the middle. Per the germline V gene, CDR1 is SNHLY and CDR2 is FYNNEI. CDR3 in amino acids: CASSEGIAPENTEAFF. For the CDR3, the DNA is TGTGCCAGCAGTGAAGGGATCGCCCCGGAGAACACTGAAGCTTTCTTT.

This clonotype has a count of ten or more. The rearrangement links TRBV7-2 to TRBJ2-5, with D possibly TRBD2 on 7 matching bases. There are 17 residues in the CDR3. V was shortened by 1 base and J by 6 bases, with 21 bases between the two germline ends. Germline assignment: CDR1 SGHTA and CDR2 FQGNSA. The CDR3 spells CASSLGPGGRGEKTQYF. Here the CDR3 DNA reads TGTGCCAGCAGCTTAGGTCCTGGGGGCCGGGGGGAAAAGACCCAGTACTTC.

This clonotype was counted at least ten times. The chain combines TRBV12-3 or TRBV12-4 with TRBJ2-1, with D unresolved. Trimming pared 5 bases from V and 8 bases from J, leaving 16 bases between. The CDR3 spans 14 residues. The CDR3 loop reads CASSTKTLWDEQFF. DNA for the CDR3: TGTGCCAGCAGTACCAAGACTCTCTGGGATGAGCAGTTCTTC.

This clonotype was counted ten times or more. The chain combines TRBV5-6 with TRBJ1-6, with D possibly TRBD1 on 5 matching bases. CDR3 length equals 15 residues. V was shortened by 4 bases and J by 7 bases, with 15 bases between the two germline ends. Germline CDR1 and CDR2: SGHDT and YYEEEE. The CDR3 reads CASSQIGTGNSPLHF. The CDR3 DNA sequence: TGTGCCAGCAGCCAAATCGGGACGGGGAATTCACCCCTCCACTTT.

On this clonotype itself: It is unclear where the CDR3 begins or ends on the DNA, so no DNA is shown, and the CDR3 is as TCRdb lists it. The chain couples TRBV7-2 to TRBJ2-2; TRBD2 is taken as the D call from the table, unchecked against the DNA. Germline lookup yields CDR1 SGHTA and CDR2 FQGNSA. Termini included, the CDR3 measures 15 amino acids. The CDR3: CASTLRAYTGELFFF.

At least ten counts were recorded for this clonotype. The CDR3 region is CASPPARLSNQPQHF. The CDR3 nucleotides are TGTGCCAGCCCTCCCGCGAGGTTGAGCAATCAGCCCCAGCATTTT. The chain joins TRBV28 to TRBJ1-5; D is unresolved. Trimming shortened V by 8 bases and J by 1 base, and 15 bases separated the two germline ends. The CDR3 is made up of 15 amino acids. Germline V gives CDR1 MDHEN, CDR2 SYDVKM.

As concerns this clonotype: A much larger clone lies one base from this, so it may be a read error. The chain employs TRBV7-9 and TRBJ2-7; TRBD1 aligns across 11 bases. The CDR3 sequence is 14 residues long. Trimming removed 5 bases from V and 7 bases from J; junction bases left unmatched: 7. Looked up from germline, CDR1 is SEHNR and CDR2 is FQNEAQ (reference sequence). The CDR3 region is CASSMGQGVKEQYF. The CDR3 DNA is TGTGCCAGCAGCATGGGACAGGGGGTGAAAGAGCAGTACTTC.

This clonotype was counted many times. The rearrangement joins TRBV6-8 to TRBJ2-1, with TRBD2 matching 8 bases. CDR1 MNHGY and CDR2 SAAAGT come from the germline V gene. This CDR3 spans 17 amino acids. V trimming: 2 bases; J trimming: 4 bases; junction bases outside the gene matches: 10. CDR3 sequence (DNA): TGTGCCAGCAGTTACCTCCGGGGTAGCGGGGCATACAATGAGCAGTTCTTC. Translation: CASSYLRGSGAYNEQFF.

A remark on this clonotype: A far larger clone is a single base away, which makes a read error likely. The J gene is TRBJ2-1, the V gene TRBV29-1; D gene uncertain. The CDR3 length is 12 residues. The germline CDR1 and CDR2 sequences are SQVTM and ANQGSEA. V lost 4 bases to trimming and J lost 13 bases, with 17 bases between them. The DNA for the CDR3 is TGCAGCGTTGTTCCTCCTGATAAGACCCAGTTCTTC. Amino acids: CSVVPPDKTQFF.

This clonotype appeared many times. This CDR3 reads CASSWSIGGHGTEAFF. CDR3 in DNA: TGTGCCAGTAGTTGGAGCATCGGCGGCCATGGCACTGAAGCTTTCTTT. The rearrangement uses TRBV19 and TRBJ1-1; D remains ambiguous. Trimming took 5 bases from V and 4 from J, leaving 20 bases between them. CDR1 is LNHDA, CDR2 SQIVND, per germline (reference sequence). The CDR3 has 16 residues.

This clonotype was seen repeatedly, ten times or more. V and J are TRBV26 and TRBJ2-3; the DNA was not compared with TRBD2, the D call given in the table. TRBV26 is a listed pseudogene. The CDR3 extends over 15 amino acids. The CDR3 is CASSSKAGGRDTQYF. In nucleotides, the CDR3 is TGTGCCAGCAGTTCTAAAGCGGGAGGGCGAGATACGCAGTATTTT.

This clonotype was counted between two and nine times. V and J are TRBV28 and TRBJ1-5, with TRBD1 matching over 8 bases. In germline, CDR1 is MDHEN, CDR2 SYDVKM. Losses at the gene ends were 3 bases for V and 7 bases for J; bases not matched to a gene: 8. The CDR3 extends over 15 amino acids. In DNA, the CDR3 is TGTGCCAGCAGTTTGAGGACAGGGTCGGGGCAGCCCCAGCATTTT. It specifies CASSLRTGSGQPQHF.

Comments on this clonotype: This likely came from a read error, as a far larger clone is one base away. V gene TRBV28 combines with J gene TRBJ2-1; D could derive from TRBD1 or TRBD2 (5 bases each). V was trimmed by 6 bases and J by 10 bases, leaving 16 bases between them. This CDR3 is 13 amino acids long. Germline V lookup: CDR1 MDHEN, CDR2 SYDVKM. CDR3 amino acids: CASSQRVWGEQFF. CDR3 bases: TGTGCCAGCAGCCAGAGGGTATGGGGCGAGCAGTTCTTC.

This clonotype was detected ten times or more. The CDR3 nucleotides read TGCAGCGCGTCGGGACCAATCCAAGAGACCCAGTACTTC. It specifies CSASGPIQETQYF. The gene calls are TRBV29-1 and TRBJ2-5, with D perhaps assigned TRBD1 or TRBD2 (5 bases each). Germline V lookup: CDR1 SQVTM, CDR2 ANQGSEA. V lost 7 bases to trimming and J lost 1 base, with 13 bases between them. There are 13 residues in the CDR3.

This clonotype has at least ten counts. This sequence joins TRBV27 and TRBJ1-2; a possible D gene is TRBD1 (6 bases). Trimming pared 6 bases from V and 2 bases from J, leaving 13 bases between. The CDR3 covers 14 residues. Germline CDR1 is MNHEY and CDR2 is SMNVEV (reference sequence). CDR3 nucleotide sequence: TGTGCCAGCAGATCCGATACAGGGAACTATGGCTACACCTTC. Translated, it gives CASRSDTGNYGYTF.

This clonotype was counted many times. The chain recombines TRBV28 with TRBJ2-6; D ambiguous. Germline values: CDR1 MDHEN, CDR2 SYDVKM. CDR3 length equals 16 residues. Trimming shortened V by 6 bases and J by 0 bases, and 12 bases separated the two germline ends. CDR3 nucleotides: TGTGCCAGCAGAGGTGACGGATACTCTGGGGCCAACGTCCTGACTTTC. As protein: CASRGDGYSGANVLTF. Drawing the rest from reference TRBV28 and TRBJ2-6, the complete variable domain is DVKVTQSSRYLVKRTGEKVFLECVQDMDHENMFWYRQDPGLGLRLIYFSYDVKMKEKGDIPEGYSVSREKKERFSLILESASTNQTSMYLCASRGDGYSGANVLTFGAGSRLTVL.

This clonotype was seen repeatedly, ten times or more. The chain carries TRBV4-1 and TRBJ1-1, with D tentatively TRBD1 (5 bases). The CDR3 contains 14 residues. V was shortened by 3 bases and J by 2 bases, with 10 bases between the two germline ends. Germline assignment: CDR1 MGHRA and CDR2 YSYEKL. Written as DNA, the CDR3 is TGCGCCAGCAGCCATATGGGGGGAAACACTGAAGCTTTCTTT. The encoded protein is CASSHMGGNTEAFF.

This clonotype has ten or more counts. J is TRBJ2-5 and V is TRBV6-2 or TRBV6-3; TRBD2 matches 7 bases. CDR1 is MNHEY, CDR2 SVGEGT, per germline. The CDR3 consists of 15 residues. V gave up 4 bases and J gave up 4 bases; unmatched junction bases: 9. CDR3 nucleotides: TGTGCCAGCAGTTCACTGAGGACTAGTGGAGAGACCCAGTACTTC. Protein sequence: CASSSLRTSGETQYF.

The rearrangement links TRBV27 to TRBJ2-1; possibly TRBD1 or TRBD2 for D (6 bases each). The CDR3 sequence is 14 residues long. Germline CDR1 and CDR2: MNHEY and SMNVEV (reference sequence). V was shortened by 5 bases and J by 8 bases, with 16 bases between the two germline ends. Here the CDR3 reads CASSTSPGAHEQFF. CDR3 sequence (DNA): TGTGCCAGCAGTACTAGCCCGGGGGCACATGAGCAGTTCTTC.

This clonotype was counted many times. This CDR3 is CSARAVDSGNTDTQYF. Written as DNA, the CDR3 is TGCAGTGCTAGAGCCGTCGATAGCGGAAACACAGATACGCAGTATTTT. The chain carries TRBV20-1 and TRBJ2-3, with D possibly TRBD2 on 6 matching bases. V lost 1 base and J lost 2, with 16 bases in between. This CDR3 is built from 16 residues. The V gene's germline CDR1 is DFQATT and CDR2 SNEGSKA (reference sequence).

This clonotype came up many times. This sequence joins TRBV10-3 and TRBJ2-3; TRBD2 agrees at 8 bases. V was clipped by 7 bases and J by 1 base; unmatched bases: 4. The length of the CDR3 is 14 residues. Germline assignment: CDR1 ENHRY and CDR2 SYGVKD. CDR3 nucleotides: TGTGCCATCAAGTCGACTAGCGGCACAGATACGCAGTATTTT. Residues: CAIKSTSGTDTQYF.

This clonotype was observed many times. The rearrangement uses TRBV5-1 and TRBJ2-7; TRBD1 matches 9 bases. The CDR3 runs to 13 residues. V dropped 4 bases and J dropped 3; count of bases not matched to a gene: 2. The germline gives CDR1 SGHRS, CDR2 YFSETQ. In DNA, the CDR3 is TGCGCCAGCAGCCTGGACAGGGGCTACGAGCAGTACTTC. Amino acids: CASSLDRGYEQYF.

This clonotype appeared a few times. V and J are TRBV28 and TRBJ2-7; tentatively, D is TRBD1 (6 bases). V lost 3 bases and J 3 bases, leaving 9 bases between the germline ends. The CDR3 has 13 amino acids. Germline V lookup: CDR1 MDHEN, CDR2 SYDVKM. Here the CDR3 DNA reads TGTGCCAGCAGTTTGACAGGAGTCTACGAGCAGTACTTC. Its translation: CASSLTGVYEQYF.

Points on this clonotype: This likely reflects a read error, since a far larger clone is one base away. The chain couples TRBV6-8 to TRBJ2-7, with 7 nucleotides matching TRBD1. CDR1 and CDR2 (germline): MNHGY, SAAAGT. There are 15 residues in the CDR3. V lost 7 bases to trimming and J lost 2 bases; unmatched junction nucleotides: 11. CDR3 in DNA: TGTGCCAGCACCAACCAGGGGACAGCTACCTACGAGCAGTACTTC. Its translation is CASTNQGTATYEQYF.